The clone carrying this T cell receptor (beta chain) was observed a single time. The sample is drawn from a study of T cell changes during pregnancy in multiple sclerosis. Clones were sequenced by immunoSEQ multiplex PCR, and TCRdb holds only the in-frame ones, with some missing. The sample holds tens of thousands of clones, around 94% seen once. The source material was peripheral blood, sampled in the second trimester of pregnancy. The origin of this receptor is a female donor in good health, enrolled as a control in a pregnancy study.

CDR3 residues: CASSLVGEPSNEQFF. CDR3 nucleotide sequence: TGTGCCAGCAGCTTAGTCGGGGAACCCTCCAATGAGCAGTTCTTC. The V gene is TRBV7-9, the J gene TRBJ2-1; D perhaps matches TRBD2 (5 bases). Germline-derived CDR1 and CDR2 are SEHNR and FQNEAQ (reference sequence). Between the trimmed V and J ends, which lost 1 base and 6 bases, there was a span of 13 bases. The CDR3 extends over 15 amino acids.